This T cell receptor (beta chain) was recovered during a study of cytomegalovirus exposure and HLA in healthy donors. PCR amplification relied on 60 Vbeta primers (plus 13 Jbeta primers). The data were produced by immunoSEQ multiplex PCR, yet TCRdb's version contains in-frame clones alone and is incomplete. The data show some 200,000 clones, roughly 10% seen once. As regards this clone: Its target is unknown.

Study results and caveats: Researchers counted 150 to 200 TCR beta chains as cytomegalovirus-associated.

The sample was PBMCs. This receptor was taken from a woman aged 25 to 45 in good health and CMV-seropositive.

Here the CDR3 reads CAWSSGTGGIEKLFF. Here the CDR3 DNA reads TGTGCCTGGAGTTCCGGGACAGGGGGAATTGAAAAACTGTTTTTT. The chain employs TRBV30 and TRBJ1-4; 11 nucleotides line up with TRBD1. CDR3 size: 15 residues. Losses at the gene ends were 2 bases for V and 7 bases for J; bases not matched to a gene: 6. CDR1 and CDR2 (germline): GTSNPN, SVGIG (reference sequence).